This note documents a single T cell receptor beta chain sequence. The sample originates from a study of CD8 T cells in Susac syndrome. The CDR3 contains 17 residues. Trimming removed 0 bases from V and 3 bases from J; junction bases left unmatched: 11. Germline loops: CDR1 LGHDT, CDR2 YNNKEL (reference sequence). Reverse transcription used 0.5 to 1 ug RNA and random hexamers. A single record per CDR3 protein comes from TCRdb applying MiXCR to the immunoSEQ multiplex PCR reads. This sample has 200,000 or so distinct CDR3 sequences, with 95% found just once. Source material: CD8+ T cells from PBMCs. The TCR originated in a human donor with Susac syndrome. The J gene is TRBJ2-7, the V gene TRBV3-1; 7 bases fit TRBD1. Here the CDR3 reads CASSQDPDREGIYEQYF. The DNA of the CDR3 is TGTGCCAGCAGCCAAGACCCCGACAGGGAAGGGATCTACGAGCAGTACTTC.